This T cell receptor (beta chain) was sequenced for a study of OX40 agonist ivuxolimab in advanced cancers. The wider study: Patients with prior anti-PD-1, anti-PD-L1 or anti-CTLA-4 therapy were eligible; 40% had some.

This CDR3 has 16 amino acids. The J segment lost 4 bases and the V segment lost 7 bases, leaving 13 bases of the junction unmatched. The germline CDR1 and CDR2 sequences are SGHTA and FQGNSA. Profiling relied on immunoSEQ multiplex PCR, and the TCRdb table lists in-frame clones only, not all of them. The sample lists 50,000 to 70,000 clones; about 85% were seen once. The source of this sequence is an adult with an advanced solid tumor such as melanoma, head and neck, liver or kidney cancer. The material sequenced was CD4+ or CD8+ T cells sorted from blood, taken in a trial of the OX40 agonist ivuxolimab. V usage is TRBV7-2 and J usage is TRBJ2-5, with 9 bases identical to TRBD2. In DNA, the CDR3 is TGTGCCAGCACCGAGAGGCGGGGGGGCCGTCGAGAGACCCAGTACTTC. Translating gives CASTERRGGRRETQYF.